This T cell receptor (beta chain) was identified in a study of T cells in Graves' hyperthyroidism and ophthalmopathy. Amplification yielded TCR beta CDR3 regions, with RNA transcripts as the source. TCR CDR3 underwent first-round RT-PCR with the HTBI primer set. TCRdb re-derived calls from the multiplex PCR reads in MiXCR, one entry per CDR3 protein. The data hold about 420,000 distinct CDR3 sequences, with about a sixth observed a single time. The table lists this clonotype with many counts. Its cognate antigen is unknown. The CDR3 spans 13 residues. CDR1 is DFQATT and CDR2 is SNEGSKA in the germline V gene (reference sequence). V lost 5 bases to trimming and J lost 4 bases, with 13 bases between them. Those patients with uncontrolled infection, other autoimmune disease, pregnancy or lactation were excluded. Orbital computed tomography, thyroid ultrasound, serum thyroxine and TRAb, and clinical symptoms together informed the diagnoses. It was over 9.5 ml of fresh peripheral blood that supplied the PBMCs.

Study observations and caveats: Blood also contained most expanded thyroid clonotypes above 0.001.

Sequenced material: blood. This TCR came from a woman aged 18-29 years with Graves' hyperthyroidism. The genes are TRBV20-1 and TRBJ2-3; unclear D gene. CDR3 DNA: TGCAGTGCTCCCCGGACGTCCTCAGATACGCAGTATTTT. It yields the protein CSAPRTSSDTQYF.